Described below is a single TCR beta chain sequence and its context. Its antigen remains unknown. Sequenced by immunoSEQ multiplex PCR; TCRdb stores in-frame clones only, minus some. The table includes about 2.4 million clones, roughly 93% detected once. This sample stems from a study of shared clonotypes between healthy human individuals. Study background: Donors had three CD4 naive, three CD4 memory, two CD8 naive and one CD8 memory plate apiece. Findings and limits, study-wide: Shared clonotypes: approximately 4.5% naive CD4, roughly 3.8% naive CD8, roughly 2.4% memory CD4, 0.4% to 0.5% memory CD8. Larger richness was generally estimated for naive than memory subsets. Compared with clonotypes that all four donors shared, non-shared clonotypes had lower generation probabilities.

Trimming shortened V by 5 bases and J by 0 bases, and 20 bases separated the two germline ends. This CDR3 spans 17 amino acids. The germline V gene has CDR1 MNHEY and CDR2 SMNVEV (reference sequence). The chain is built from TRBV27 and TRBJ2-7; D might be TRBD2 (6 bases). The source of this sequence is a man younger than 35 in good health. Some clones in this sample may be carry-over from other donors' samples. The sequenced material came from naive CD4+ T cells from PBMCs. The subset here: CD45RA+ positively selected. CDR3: CASSPSPRDFTSYEQYF. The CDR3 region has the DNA TGTGCCAGCAGTCCCAGCCCCCGGGACTTCACCTCCTACGAGCAGTACTTC.